Given below is one T cell receptor beta chain in context. This entry comes from a study of blood T cell repertoires in COVID-19. About the study: The United States, Italy and Spain supplied acute and convalescent COVID-19 samples. PBMCs, B-cell-depleted T cells, or T cells were the source of the cDNA or gDNA that made up the material.

Seattle cases were enrolled at active infection and followed longitudinally. V shed 5 bases, J shed 9 bases, and the junction held 9 bases outside the gene matches. The CDR3 runs 14 residues. Germline CDR1 MNHEY, CDR2 SVGAGI. Using immunoSEQ multiplex PCR, the repertoire was profiled, and TCRdb retains in-frame clones only, with some absent. The table shows about 230,000 clones, with under 85% occurring only once. Input material: peripheral blood. The J gene is TRBJ2-7, the V gene TRBV6-5; 11 bases agree with TRBD1. The TCR comes from a woman under 40 with COVID-19, enrolled during active disease. This chain's CDR3 is CASSPGTGGMGQYF. For the CDR3, the DNA is TGTGCCAGCAGTCCCGGGACAGGGGGGATGGGGCAGTACTTC.